Listed below are T cell receptor beta chains from one sample, sequenced in a study of T-cell memory formation after mild COVID-19. TCRdb fed the 5' RACE reads into MiXCR, producing one record per CDR3 protein. The sample records 350,000 to 500,000 distinct CDR3 sequences, 23% being singletons. The sequenced sample consisted of PBMCs or a T cell subset sorted from them (not recorded which). Receptor source: an adult woman who had mild COVID-19 (a few samples of this study predate the infection). Cell type and time point are not known. The CDR3 runs from the conserved cysteine through the conserved F or W. A D gene is named only where the DNA matches it firmly. Expanded clones get a size class; other rows say once, few or many, or leave the size out.

v_call,d_call,j_call,clone_size,cdr3_nt,cdr3_aa
TRBV5-1,TRBD1,TRBJ2-1,once,TGCGCCAGCAGCCTATCCCCCGGGACAGGGGGTGGGAATGAGCAGTTCTTC,CASSLSPGTGGGNEQFF
TRBV3-1,TRBD2,TRBJ2-7,few,TGTGCCAGCAGATCACGGGGGGACTCAGACTACGAGCAGTACTTC,CASRSRGDSDYEQYF
TRBV11-3,-,TRBJ1-1,few,TGTGCCAGCAGCTGGGAGGGGGAAAAACTCACTGAAGCTTTCTTT,CASSWEGEKLTEAFF
TRBV6-4,-,TRBJ2-1,-,TGTGCCAGCAGTGACTCGGAAACCCGGGACACCAATGAGCAGTTCTTC,CASSDSETRDTNEQFF
TRBV27,-,TRBJ2-7,few,TGTGCCAGCAGTTTATCGAGGCTGGCAGGGCTCTACGAGCAGTACTTC,CASSLSRLAGLYEQYF
TRBV5-1,-,TRBJ2-1,-,TGCGCCAGCATTGGCTTCGGCGACAATGAGCAGTTCTTC,CASIGFGDNEQFF
TRBV12-3/TRBV12-4,-,TRBJ2-1,-,TGTGCCAGCAGTCCCCAAGTGGGGAATGAGCAGTTCTTC,CASSPQVGNEQFF
TRBV12-3/TRBV12-4,-,TRBJ1-1,few,TGTGCCAGCAGTTTAGGCGTGGCAGAAGCTTTCTTT,CASSLGVAEAFF
TRBV18,-,TRBJ1-4,-,TGTGCCAGCTCACCATTGGTCGGAAGAGATGAAAAACTGTTTTTT,CASSPLVGRDEKLFF
TRBV7-9,-,TRBJ1-6,-,TGTGCCAGCAGCTCGGACAGCAATAATTCACCCCTCCACTTT,CASSSDSNNSPLHF
TRBV20-1,-,TRBJ1-1,few,TGCAGTGCTTGTATGAACACTGAAGCTTTCTTT,CSACMNTEAFF
TRBV5-1,-,TRBJ2-7,few,TGCGCCAGCAGCCCACTGGGGTCGGGGAACTACGAGCAGTACTTC,CASSPLGSGNYEQYF
TRBV3-1,-,TRBJ2-5,many,TGTGCCAGCAGGGGAGAACAAGAGACCCAGTACTTC,CASRGEQETQYF
TRBV5-1,-,TRBJ1-1,few,TGCGCCAGCAGCCCAATAGCAACCGGGGAGGACACTGAAGCTTTCTTT,CASSPIATGEDTEAFF
TRBV7-6,TRBD2,TRBJ2-2,-,TGTGCCAGCAGCTTAGAAGAGTCGTTAGCGGGAGGTCCCGTAGGGGAGCTGTTTTTT,CASSLEESLAGGPVGELFF